This TCR beta chain was retrieved from a study of blood T cell repertoires in COVID-19. At the level of the study: Sample material is recorded as cDNA or gDNA derived from T cells, B-cell-depleted T cells, or PBMCs.

This clone was recorded only once. Germline CDR1 is SGHTA and CDR2 is FQGTGA. J was trimmed by 10 bases and V by 4 bases; bases with no gene match: 13. The CDR3 loop spans 16 amino acids. The method was immunoSEQ multiplex PCR; TCRdb's version includes in-frame clones alone and lacks a portion of them. The sample carries 79,000 or so clones, around 83% recorded once. This chain joins TRBV7-3 and TRBJ2-1; TRBD2 agrees at 10 bases. The TCR comes from a man aged 55 to 70 with COVID-19, enrolled during active disease. The sample comprised peripheral blood. The CDR3 loop reads CASSSGTSASAGEQFF. Here the CDR3 DNA reads TGTGCCAGCAGCTCCGGGACTAGCGCATCGGCGGGGGAGCAGTTCTTC.